This record looks at one T cell receptor (beta chain) sequence and its context. Its specificity is unknown. This record comes from a study of shared clonotypes between healthy human individuals. Study details: CD4 naive and CD4 memory each took three plates per donor, while CD8 naive took two and CD8 memory one.

TCRdb's copy holds only in-frame clones and misses some; the assay was immunoSEQ multiplex PCR. The sample contains about 960,000 clones, 60% to 85% of which appear only once. All participating donors were Caucasian adults from Nashville, Tennessee. Study conclusions and caveats: Researchers sampled only blood; tissue repertoires likely differ.

Sequenced input: memory CD4+ T cells sorted from blood. Subset: CD45RA-negative fraction. This clonotype originated in a young man in good health.

CDR3: CASSQQGYYGYTF. The CDR3 DNA reads TGCGCCAGCAGCCAACAGGGATACTATGGCTACACCTTC. The rearrangement joins TRBV4-1 to TRBJ1-2; possible D gene TRBD1, 5 bases. The CDR3 spans 13 residues. V lost 2 bases and J 3 bases, leaving 7 bases between the germline ends. In germline, CDR1 is MGHRA, CDR2 YSYEKL.